The rows below give T cell receptor beta chains drawn from one sample of a study of cytomegalovirus exposure and HLA in healthy donors. TCRdb keeps only in-frame clones here, not all; method: immunoSEQ multiplex PCR. This table holds about 180,000 clones, around 75% found once. Sequenced sample: PBMCs. These receptors were obtained from a male donor in good health and CMV-seronegative. Both conserved end residues are trimmed from each CDR3.

V,CDR3
TRBV30,AWSGGGTGPYEQY
TRBV12-5,ASGLGDRGNVIQY
TRBV27,ASSPDSGGYEQY
TRBV19,ASSPTAKNTEAF
TRBV29-1,SVNGLAGGINEQF
TRBV19,ASSRTGEGNQPQH
TRBV5-4,ASSFASYSSEQY
TRBV19,ASSPGGLLSNQPQH
TRBV6-1,ASREAGNSYNSPLH
TRBV29-1,SVGRTGNTEAF
TRBV9,ASSVEGGNTDTQY
TRBV7-3,ASSLGQGAYNEQF
TRBV28,ASSLWDRANTEAF
TRBV2,ASSLDRAETQY
TRBV11-2,ASSLVSSSGRVYEQY
TRBV23-1,ASSHSLQVPYNSPLH
TRBV2,ASMGNTRGGRRWALH
TRBV7-9,ASSFKRQDSFLAYEQY
TRBV6-5,ASSYGAEVGNTIY